A selection of T cell receptor beta chains follows, all from one sample in a study of cytomegalovirus exposure and HLA in healthy donors. Sequencing used immunoSEQ multiplex PCR; TCRdb keeps in-frame clones, though not all of them. The sample includes about 130,000 clones, roughly 85% of them seen just once. The sample taken for sequencing was PBMCs. The receptors stem from a woman between 40 and 50 years old in good health and CMV-seropositive. The CDR3 runs from the conserved cysteine through the conserved F or W. The D gene is left open where the match is weak.

J gene,V gene,CDR3 length,D gene,CDR3 DNA,CDR3 protein
TRBJ2-7,TRBV7-3,16,TRBD1,TGTGCCAGCAGTACCGGGACAGGCCACCCACCCTACGAGCAGTACTTC,CASSTGTGHPPYEQYF
TRBJ2-1,TRBV6-1,13,.,TGTGCCAGCAGTGAAATTGGACTAAATGAGCAGTTCTTC,CASSEIGLNEQFF
TRBJ2-1,TRBV7-9,14,.,TGTGCCAGCAGCTTAGGGCTAGCGACGGATGAGCAGTTCTTC,CASSLGLATDEQFF
TRBJ2-1,TRBV10-3,17,TRBD2,TGTGCCATCAGGCCCTACCCTAGCGGTCCTGTTGGGAATGAGCAGTTCTTC,CAIRPYPSGPVGNEQFF
TRBJ1-5,TRBV7-9,14,.,TGTGCCAGCAGCTTAACAGGGAAATCGCAGCCCCAGCATTTT,CASSLTGKSQPQHF
TRBJ2-7,TRBV30,20,TRBD2,TGTGCCTCCCGATACCTTCCGGGACTAGCGGGGGACAAAAGCTCCTACGAGCAGTACTTC,CASRYLPGLAGDKSSYEQYF
TRBJ1-2,TRBV19,15,TRBD1,TGTGCCAGTAGTCACCTGCCGGGACAGGACTATGGCTACACCTTC,CASSHLPGQDYGYTF
TRBJ2-5,TRBV25-1,15,.,TGTGCCACCCAATCCAGGACAGCATTTCAAGAGACCCAGTACTTC,CATQSRTAFQETQYF
TRBJ2-1,TRBV7-2,14,TRBD2,TGTGCCAGCAGCCTCGAGCGGGGGGGCAATGAGCAGTTCTTC,CASSLERGGNEQFF
TRBJ2-1,TRBV5-4,15,TRBD2,TGTGCCAGCAGCTTAGGACTAGCGGAGTACAATGAGCAGTTCTTC,CASSLGLAEYNEQFF
TRBJ2-7,TRBV9,15,TRBD1,TGTGCCAGCAGCTTTGGACAGGGGTCTTTCAACGAGCAGTACTTC,CASSFGQGSFNEQYF
TRBJ2-3,TRBV4-3,16,TRBD2,TGCGCCAGCAGCCAAACTAGCGGGTCTAGCACAGATACGCAGTATTTT,CASSQTSGSSTDTQYF